This T cell receptor (beta chain) originates from a study of control samples from healthy donors and cancer patients. Repertoires were generated with immunoSEQ multiplex PCR, while TCRdb's copy carries only in-frame clones and drops some. This table holds about 170,000 clones, 93% found once. V lost 2 bases, J lost 7 bases, and 7 bases stayed unmatched. The CDR3 sequence is 15 residues long. The germline gives CDR1 MNHNS, CDR2 SASEGT. The sequenced sample was blood. The chain links TRBV6-1 to TRBJ2-5; 10 bases are shared with TRBD1. This TCR was recovered from an older woman in good health. The CDR3 coding sequence is TGTGCCAGCAGTGAAAGTGGGACAGGGGCCGCGACCCAGTACTTC. Translation: CASSESGTGAATQYF.